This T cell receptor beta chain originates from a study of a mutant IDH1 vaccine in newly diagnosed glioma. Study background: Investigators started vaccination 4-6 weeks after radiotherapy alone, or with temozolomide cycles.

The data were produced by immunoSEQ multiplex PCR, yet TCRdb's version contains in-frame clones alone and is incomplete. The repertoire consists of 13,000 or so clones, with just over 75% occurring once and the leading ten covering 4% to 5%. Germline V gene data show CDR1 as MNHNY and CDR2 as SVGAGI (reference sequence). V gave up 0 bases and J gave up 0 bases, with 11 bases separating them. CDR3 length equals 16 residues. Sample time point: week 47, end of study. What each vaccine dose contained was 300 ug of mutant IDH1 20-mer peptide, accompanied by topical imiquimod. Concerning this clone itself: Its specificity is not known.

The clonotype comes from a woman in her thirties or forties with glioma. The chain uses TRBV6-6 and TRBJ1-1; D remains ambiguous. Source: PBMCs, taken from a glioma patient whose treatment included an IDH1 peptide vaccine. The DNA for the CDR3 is TGTGCCAGCAGTTACTCGATTGGGCGGATGAACACTGAAGCTTTCTTT. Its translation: CASSYSIGRMNTEAFF.